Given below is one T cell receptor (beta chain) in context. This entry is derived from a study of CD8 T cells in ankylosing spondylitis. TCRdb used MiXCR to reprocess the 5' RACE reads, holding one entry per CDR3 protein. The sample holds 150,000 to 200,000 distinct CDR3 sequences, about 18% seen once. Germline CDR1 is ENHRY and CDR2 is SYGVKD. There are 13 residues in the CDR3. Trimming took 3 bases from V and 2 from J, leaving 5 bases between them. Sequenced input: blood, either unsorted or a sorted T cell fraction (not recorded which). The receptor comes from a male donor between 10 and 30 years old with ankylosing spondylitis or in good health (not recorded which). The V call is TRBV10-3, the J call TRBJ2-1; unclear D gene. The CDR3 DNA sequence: TGTGCCATCAGTGACAGTACCTACAATGAGCAGTTCTTC. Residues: CAISDSTYNEQFF.